This T cell receptor (beta chain) appears in the sequencing data of a study of blood T cell repertoires in COVID-19 (dated by TCRdb to 2020 to 2022). Regarding the complete study: Samples covering the acute and convalescent phases of COVID-19 were provided by collaborators in the United States, Italy and Spain. The material from the prospective study consisted of cDNA or gDNA derived from T cells, B-cell-depleted T cells, or PBMCs. Subjects who had been exposed to COVID-19, were actively infected with it, or had recovered from it provided the deeply sampled blood TCRbeta repertoires that made up the dataset. The repertoires were released in a freely available public database intended as a resource for research on the immune response to SARS-CoV-2. Samples came from the ongoing ImmuneRACE study (first 160 participants) plus 1,254 subjects from 6 global collaborators. Nearly every sample came with metadata listing a de-identified subject ID, COVID-19 status, age in years and sex. Where available, HLA class I and class II types were taken from metadata supplied by the sample provider and were not determined by assay-based typing.

Note on this clone: This receptor's antigen is unknown. Per-nucleotide qualities are absent, and no much larger clonotype sits a single base away.

Each collaborating institution followed its own protocols to collect whole blood in K2EDTA tubes. For TCRbeta analysis, collaborators shipped samples in one of three forms: frozen whole blood, isolated PBMCs, or DNA extracted from either of those sample types. Trimming takes 7 bases from V and 6 bases from J, and the germline ends sit 10 bases apart. Inclusive of the bounding cysteine and phenylalanine, the CDR3 is 13 residues long. Only CDR3 DNA is held: 39 bases, read in frame from base 1. Via the germline V gene (reference sequence), CDR1 is MNHNY and CDR2 SVGAGI. The immunoSEQ Assay, a bias-controlled multiplex PCR, was used to amplify TCRbeta CDR3 regions from genomic DNA. Concerning the study's data processing: The number of nucleated cells in each sample was estimated by amplification of reference gene primers within the assay. Sequence reads were collapsed and filtered to measure the absolute abundance of every unique TCRbeta CDR3 rearrangement. For each sample, productive Simpson clonality was calculated by taking the square root of Simpson's diversity index across productive rearrangements. TCRdb's version of the immuneACCESS table is confined to in-frame rearrangements and falls short of the full clone set. An unresolved V gene accounts for under half of the shortfall where checked; the remainder is of unknown origin. Clone size and V and J calls were adopted from that table, with D and trimming inferred from the DNA. Recorded for this sample are about 210,000 clones; around 88% of them occurred a single time. Of the sample, roughly 2.8% is held by the ten largest clones.

General conclusions and limits of the study: The quantity of clinical and demographic metadata differed by source and by participant and was supplied without curation.

Sequencing input: peripheral blood. The V and J segments used are TRBV6-6 and TRBJ1-6, with TRBD1 tentatively as D gene (5 bases match). The receptor's source is a man in his fifties or sixties with active or convalescent COVID-19. The sequenced DNA is TGTGCCAGCACCAGACAGCTTAATTCACCCCTCCACTTT. The translation is CASTRQLNSPLHF.